This T cell receptor beta chain came from a study of T-cell reconstitution after alpha-beta-depleted transplantation in children. Study-wide results and limits: At one year after transplant, newly produced T cells mostly accounted for T-cell counts and diversity. At around two months after transplant, the alpha-beta T cells were reportedly derived from several hundred expanded clones that came from non-depleted graft cells. The study traced high day-60 TCRbeta diversity in some patients to surviving recipient T cells and thymic progenitors.

This CDR3 has 14 amino acids. Unique molecular identifiers were used to barcode this TCRbeta library. MiXCR, run by TCRdb on the PCR reads, gives a single entry per CDR3 protein. The table includes around 240,000 distinct CDR3 sequences, less than 9% detected once. This clonotype has ten or more counts. The antigen remains unidentified. The rearrangement joins TRBV21-1 to TRBJ2-5. TRBV21-1 is annotated as a pseudogene. The clonotype was recovered from a male patient between 10 and 17 years old who had a stem cell transplant for acute lymphoblastic leukemia, so the T cells may come from the graft donor. Sample: PBMCs, mostly from graft donor cells, taken 180 days after TCRalphabeta/CD19-depleted stem cell transplant. The CDR3 nucleotides read TGTGCCAGCAGCAAAGTGCCTAGAAGTGAGACCCAGTACTTC. Its protein is CASSKVPRSETQYF.